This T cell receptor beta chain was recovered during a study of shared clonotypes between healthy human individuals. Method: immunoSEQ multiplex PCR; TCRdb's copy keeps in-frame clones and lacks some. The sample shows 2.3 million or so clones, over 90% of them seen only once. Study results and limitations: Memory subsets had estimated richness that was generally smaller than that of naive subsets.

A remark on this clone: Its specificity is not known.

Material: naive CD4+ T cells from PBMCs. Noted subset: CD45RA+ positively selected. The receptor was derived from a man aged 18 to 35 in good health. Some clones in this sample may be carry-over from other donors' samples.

The CDR3: CASSAVGEKLFF. CDR3 in DNA: TGTGCCAGCAGCGCTGTAGGGGAAAAACTGTTTTTT. This sequence joins TRBV6-6 and TRBJ1-4; D unresolved. Trimming stripped 6 bases from V and 8 bases from J, with 10 bases between. There are 12 residues in the CDR3. Germline-derived CDR1 and CDR2 are MNHNY and SVGAGI (reference sequence).